The source of this T cell receptor (beta chain) is a study of T cell responses to AZD1222 COVID-19 vaccine. General study results and limits: An increase in Spike-specific TCR breadth and depth was observed after two AZD1222 doses.

Sequencing was performed with immunoSEQ multiplex PCR; in TCRdb, only in-frame clones are kept and a portion is missing. The sample yields about 84,000 clones, around nine tenths seen once. In regard to this clone: The antigen is not known. The same CDR3 also results from other DNA sequences found in this sample.

The origin of this receptor is an adult in good health. The input for sequencing was peripheral blood, taken on day 0 of AZD1222 vaccination.

The CDR3 sequence is CASSQGGNTEAFF. CDR3 coding DNA: TGTGCCAGCAGCCAAGGAGGGAACACTGAAGCTTTCTTT. The V call is TRBV3-1 (or the pseudogene TRBV3-2), the J call TRBJ1-1, with no clear D. V was cut by 1 base and J by 1 base, with 4 bases left in between. Germline V gives CDR1 LGHDT, CDR2 YNNKEL (reference sequence). The CDR3 spans 13 residues.